One and the same sample provided the 27 T cell receptor beta chains below, sequenced in a study of radiation and T cells in renal cell carcinoma. The table came from immunoSEQ multiplex PCR; TCRdb's copy has only in-frame clones and leaves some out. The table has approximately 100,000 clones, about 88% seen once. Time point reported: baseline pretreatment blood. Treatment indicated: 15 Gy SBRT to primary tumor, nephrectomy 4 weeks later. This specimen consisted of blood, obtained from a patient whose treatment included radiotherapy and nephrectomy. These receptors all come from a man between 50 and 59 years old with renal cell carcinoma.

A single count supports this clone. The J gene is TRBJ2-7, the V gene TRBV15; D is undetermined. The CDR3 spans 14 residues. The germline gives CDR1 LNHNV, CDR2 YYDKDF (reference sequence). The V and J ends lost 0 bases and 6 bases respectively, with 12 bases between them. This CDR3 reads CATSRDPVPREQYF. The CDR3 DNA reads as TGTGCCACCAGCAGAGACCCCGTACCGCGCGAGCAGTACTTC. The entire variable domain, with the rest obtained from reference TRBV15 and TRBJ2-7, is as follows: DAMVIQNPRYQVTQFGKPVTLSCSQTLNHNVMYWYQQKSSQAPKLLFHYYDKDFNNEADTPDNFQSRRPNTSFCFLDIRSPGLGDTAMYLCATSRDPVPREQYFGPGTRLTVT.

The V gene is TRBV6-6, the J gene TRBJ1-1; D remains unclear. This CDR3 is 14 amino acids long. Germline CDR1 is MNHNY and CDR2 is SVGAGI (reference sequence). Trimming cost V 0 bases and J 0 bases, with 5 bases left between them. CDR3 coding DNA: TGTGCCAGCAGTTACTCAGAGATGAACACTGAAGCTTTCTTT. This codes for CASSYSEMNTEAFF.

The chain joins TRBV30 to TRBJ2-7; a weak D match, TRBD2 (6 bases). V was pared by 1 base and J by 6 bases, with 16 bases between. Germline CDR1 reads GTSNPN; CDR2 reads SVGIG (reference sequence). The CDR3 loop spans 14 amino acids. The CDR3: CAWSAGGKLVEQYF. As DNA, the CDR3 is TGTGCCTGGAGTGCCGGGGGAAAGTTAGTCGAGCAGTACTTC.

This chain connects TRBV30 to TRBJ2-7; the D gene could be TRBD1 or TRBD2 (5 bases each). The CDR3 spans 17 residues. Germline V gene data show CDR1 as GTSNPN and CDR2 as SVGIG (reference sequence). V gave up 2 bases and J gave up 2 bases, with 22 bases separating them. The CDR3 DNA is TGTGCCTGGAGTCCCCCCCGCGGCAGGGAGTCTACCTACGAGCAGTACTTC. Its translation is CAWSPPRGRESTYEQYF.

The CDR3 DNA reads as TGTGCCAGCAGCCCACGCCGGCTTGGACTAGCGGGCCCCGCCTACAATGAGCAGTTCTTC. The encoded protein is CASSPRRLGLAGPAYNEQFF. V and J are TRBV7-8 and TRBJ2-1; 11 bases are shared with TRBD2. The V and J ends lost 5 bases and 2 bases, in that order; junction bases with no gene match: 17. The CDR3 sequence is 20 residues long. Germline CDR1 reads SGHVS; CDR2 reads FQNEAQ.

The chain carries TRBV6-6 and TRBJ2-3; D could derive from TRBD1 or TRBD2 (5 bases each). The length of the CDR3 is 14 residues. Trimming took off 2 bases at V and 4 bases at J, with 10 bases between the two ends. CDR1 and CDR2 (germline): MNHNY, SVGAGI (reference sequence). In DNA form, the CDR3 reads TGTGCCAGCAGTTACAGGGACGAGTCAGATACGCAGTATTTT. It is translated as CASSYRDESDTQYF.

This clone was seen a few times. The CDR3 coding sequence is TGTGCCAGCAGCGGGCTAGCGGCCACAGATACGCAGTATTTT. Residues: CASSGLAATDTQYF. The J gene is TRBJ2-3, the V gene TRBV4-2, with TRBD2 matching 7 bases. After removal of 5 bases from V and 2 bases from J, the junction contained 4 bases not matched to a gene. CDR1 and CDR2 (germline): LGHNA, YNFKEQ. The CDR3 covers 14 residues.

The V call is TRBV28, the J call TRBJ2-7; D perhaps matches TRBD1 (6 bases). Per germline, CDR1 MDHEN and CDR2 SYDVKM. The ends were cut back, 5 bases at V and 4 bases at J, with 18 bases in the middle. The CDR3 extends over 15 amino acids. The CDR3 DNA follows: TGTGCCAGCAGTGGACCCAACAGGGCCGGTTACGAGCAGTACTTC. Amino acid sequence: CASSGPNRAGYEQYF.

This clone was detected a few times. The chain uses TRBV10-3 and TRBJ1-1; D gene uncertain. This CDR3 has 11 amino acids. Trimming cost V 4 bases and J 6 bases, with 6 bases left between them. Germline V gene lookup returns CDR1 ENHRY and CDR2 SYGVKD. The CDR3 sequence is CAISGPSEAFF. The DNA for the CDR3 is TGTGCCATCAGTGGACCGTCTGAAGCTTTCTTT.

The V and J genes are TRBV6-1 and TRBJ1-5; D not resolved. Germline values: CDR1 MNHNS, CDR2 SASEGT. The CDR3 length is 12 residues. The V end was cut by 2 bases, the J end by 7 bases, with 6 bases between. CDR3 DNA sequence: TGTGCCAGCAGTGAATCTCCGCAGCCCCAGCATTTT. It translates to CASSESPQPQHF.

The V and J genes are TRBV18 and TRBJ1-1; TRBD1 matches at 9 bases. The CDR3 extends over 15 amino acids. CDR1 KGHSH and CDR2 LQKENI come from the germline V gene. J gave up 4 bases and V 4 bases, and 7 bases lay outside the gene matches. CDR3 DNA sequence: TGTGCCAGCTCACGAGGACAGGGGTGGGGCACTGAAGCTTTCTTT. Its protein is CASSRGQGWGTEAFF.

The genes are TRBV6-6 and TRBJ1-5, with no clear D. The V and J ends lost 0 bases and 5 bases respectively, with 5 bases between them. CDR1 and CDR2 from the germline V gene are MNHNY and SVGAGI (reference sequence). This CDR3 comprises 13 residues. The DNA for the CDR3 is TGTGCCAGCAGTTACTCCCTCGATCAGCCCCAGCATTTT. It translates to CASSYSLDQPQHF.

The V call is TRBV5-1, the J call TRBJ1-1; D is perhaps TRBD1 (6 bases). The CDR3 covers 13 residues. V lost 4 bases and J 5 bases, leaving 12 bases between the germline ends. Germline V gives CDR1 SGHRS, CDR2 YFSETQ. DNA of the CDR3: TGCGCCAGCAGCCGCGGGGGGGCGACTGAAGCTTTCTTT. This codes for CASSRGGATEAFF.

J is TRBJ2-5 and V is TRBV7-3, with TRBD1 matching over 8 bases. Germline V gene lookup returns CDR1 SGHTA and CDR2 FQGTGA. This CDR3 has 14 amino acids. Unmatched junction bases numbered 6, after V lost 5 bases and J lost 4 bases. The DNA of the CDR3 is TGTGCCAGCAGCCCACAGGGGGTTTTAGAGACCCAGTACTTC. Its translation: CASSPQGVLETQYF. Complete variable domain (other parts from reference TRBV7-3 and TRBJ2-5): GAGVSQTPSNKVTEKGKYVELRCDPISGHTALYWYRQSLGQGPEFLIYFQGTGAADDSGLPNDRFFAVRPEGSVSTLKIQRTERGDSAVYLCASSPQGVLETQYFGPGTRLLVL.

The chain combines TRBV7-2 with TRBJ2-1; possible D gene TRBD1, 6 bases. The CDR3 totals 16 residues. Trimming pared 5 bases from V and 3 bases from J, leaving 17 bases between. Germline V gives CDR1 SGHTA, CDR2 FQGNSA. The CDR3 DNA sequence: TGTGCCAGCAGCAATCTTCGTGGGGGCCACTACAATGAGCAGTTCTTC. This sequence encodes CASSNLRGGHYNEQFF.

The rearrangement uses TRBV11-3 and TRBJ1-1; D gene ambiguous. Germline assignment: CDR1 SGHNT and CDR2 YENEEA. The CDR3 is 14 amino acids. Trimming cost V 1 base and J 3 bases, with 9 bases left between them. DNA of the CDR3: TGTGCCAGCAGCTTAGGCGGCACCCACACTGAAGCTTTCTTT. Translating gives CASSLGGTHTEAFF.

This clone was detected ten times or more. V usage is TRBV10-2 and J usage is TRBJ2-1, with 14 bases aligning to TRBD2. The CDR3 contains 14 residues. The germline CDR1 and CDR2 sequences are WSHSY and SAAADI. V dropped 8 bases and J dropped 6; count of bases not matched to a gene: 3. CDR3 region: CASGTSGGLNEQFF. The CDR3 nucleotides read TGCGCCAGCGGGACTAGCGGGGGACTCAATGAGCAGTTCTTC.

V is TRBV5-6 and J is TRBJ1-1; D is ambiguous. The germline gives CDR1 SGHDT, CDR2 YYEEEE. The CDR3 loop spans 11 amino acids. V lost 1 base and J lost 2, with 0 bases in between. The CDR3 reads CASSLNTEAFF. CDR3 coding DNA: TGTGCCAGCAGCTTGAACACTGAAGCTTTCTTT.

A word on this clone: Its ends do not fully match the called genes, so a read error is possible. This chain connects TRBV30 to TRBJ1-1; D is possibly TRBD1 (6 bases). The germline gives CDR1 GTSNPN, CDR2 SVGIG (reference sequence). The CDR3 is 13 amino acids. The CDR3 nucleotides read TGTGCCCGGAGGGGGTCCCTAAACACTGAAGCTTTCTTT. Its protein product is CARRGSLNTEAFF.

The chain carries TRBV4-1 and TRBJ1-5; D remains unclear. Germline V gives CDR1 MGHRA, CDR2 YSYEKL. There are 17 residues in the CDR3. Between the trimmed V and J ends, which lost 2 bases and 6 bases, there was a span of 20 bases. CDR3 DNA: TGCGCCAGCAGCCAAAGTGTGGGTTTCGGCATGACTCAGCCCCAGCATTTT. This gives the protein CASSQSVGFGMTQPQHF.

The chain uses TRBV30 and TRBJ2-7, with 11 positions matching TRBD1. Trimming removed 6 bases from V and 6 bases from J; junction bases left unmatched: 7. There are 13 residues in the CDR3. The germline gives CDR1 GTSNPN, CDR2 SVGIG (reference sequence). The CDR3 DNA follows: TGTGCCTGTCATAGGACAGGGGGCGGCGAGCAGTACTTC. Translating it yields CACHRTGGGEQYF. Together with reference TRBV30 and TRBJ2-7, the CDR3 gives the full variable domain: SQTIHQWPATLVQPVGSPLSLECTVEGTSNPNLYWYRQAAGRGLQLLFYSVGIGQISSEVPQNLSASRPQDRQFILSSKKLLLSDSGFYLCACHRTGGGEQYFGPGTRLTVT.

The chain has TRBV2 and TRBJ2-3; D perhaps matches TRBD2 (6 bases). The CDR3 contains 17 residues. Germline-derived CDR1 and CDR2 are SNHLY and FYNNEI. The germline V and J ends were trimmed by 10 bases and 6 bases, with 29 bases remaining between them. CDR3 nucleotides: TGTGCCACCGCGAGGGGACCCGGTGTCGGGGGTTGGGATACGCAGTATTTT. It encodes CATARGPGVGGWDTQYF.

In its sample, this clone was seen a few times. This chain joins TRBV14 and TRBJ2-7, with unresolved D. Trimming stripped 2 bases from V and 7 bases from J, with 6 bases between. This CDR3 region has 11 residues. Germline-derived CDR1 and CDR2 are SGHDN and FVKESK. CDR3 amino acids: CASSQRAEQYF. CDR3 nucleotide sequence: TGTGCCAGCAGCCAACGAGCAGAGCAGTACTTC.

The chain recombines TRBV6-1 with TRBJ2-7, with unresolved D. The CDR3 totals 11 residues. CDR1 and CDR2 from the germline V gene are MNHNS and SASEGT. Trimming stripped 4 bases from V and 4 bases from J, with 5 bases between. The CDR3 spells CASSVGYEQYF. The CDR3 DNA reads TGTGCCAGCAGTGTCGGTTACGAGCAGTACTTC.

The chain carries TRBV2 and TRBJ1-2; possible D gene TRBD1, 6 bases. The CDR3 spans 13 residues. V was shortened by 3 bases and J by 7 bases, with 12 bases between the two germline ends. Germline CDR1 and CDR2: SNHLY and FYNNEI. The CDR3 DNA sequence: TGTGCCAGCAGTGATGAGGGGGGCGCTGGCTACACCTTC. Translation gives CASSDEGGAGYTF.

This chain links TRBV6-1 with TRBJ1-2, with 8 nucleotides matching TRBD1. V lost 7 bases and J lost 5; bases outside the gene matches: 9. This CDR3 spans 14 amino acids. The germline V gene encodes CDR1 MNHNS and CDR2 SASEGT. The CDR3 region is CASTTGAEGYGYTF. CDR3 in DNA: TGTGCCAGCACGACAGGGGCGGAGGGATATGGCTACACCTTC.

The chain uses TRBV4-2 and TRBJ1-2; D gene uncertain. V gave up 1 base and J gave up 3 bases, with 6 bases separating them. Germline-derived CDR1 and CDR2 are LGHNA and YNFKEQ. The CDR3 contains 13 residues. CDR3 DNA: TGTGCCAGCAGCCAAGGTAGTCACTATGGCTACACCTTC. Protein: CASSQGSHYGYTF.